Shown below are 25 T cell receptor beta chains from a single sample sequenced in a study of a mutant IDH1 vaccine in newly diagnosed glioma. Described time point: week 5, during vaccination. Vaccinated patients received 300 ug of mutant IDH1 20-mer peptide per dose, with topical imiquimod. Profiling relied on immunoSEQ multiplex PCR, and the TCRdb table lists in-frame clones only, not all of them. The sample lists tens of thousands of clones; roughly 87% were seen once. These receptors' antigens are unknown. Source: peripheral blood mononuclear cells (PBMCs), taken from a glioma patient whose treatment included an IDH1 peptide vaccine. These receptor sequences come from a middle-aged woman with glioma. Some clones in this sample may be carry-over from other donors' samples.

This clone came up once. The V and J genes are TRBV4-1 and TRBJ1-1, with 9 bases identical to TRBD1. The V and J ends lost 3 bases and 1 base, in that order; junction bases with no gene match: 12. The CDR3 loop spans 18 amino acids. Germline CDR1 and CDR2: MGHRA and YSYEKL. CDR3 sequence (DNA): TGCGCCAGCAGCCATACGGAAACAGGGGGCGGTCGGAACACTGAAGCTTTCTTT. Amino acid sequence: CASSHTETGGGRNTEAFF.

This clone appeared once. CDR3 in amino acids: CASSLEGRVSSSGANVLTF. The CDR3 region has the DNA TGCGCCAGCAGCTTGGAGGGGAGGGTATCAAGCTCTGGGGCCAACGTCCTGACTTTC. The chain couples TRBV5-1 to TRBJ2-6, with 7 bases matching TRBD2. Germline CDR1 and CDR2: SGHRS and YFSETQ. J lost 0 bases, V lost 0 bases, and 9 bases had no gene match. The CDR3 loop spans 19 amino acids.

V and J are TRBV11-2 and TRBJ1-2, with no clear D. The CDR3 extends over 12 amino acids. Germline V gives CDR1 SGHAT, CDR2 FQNNGV. Trimming stripped 2 bases from V and 7 bases from J, with 8 bases between. The CDR3 region has the DNA TGTGCCAGCAGCTTATCCGGGGTTGGCTACACCTTC. Translating it yields CASSLSGVGYTF.

The CDR3: CASSPGLAGVDTQYF. The CDR3 DNA is TGCGCCAGCAGCCCCGGACTAGCGGGTGTAGATACGCAGTATTTT. The chain uses TRBV4-3 and TRBJ2-3; the match to TRBD2 covers 11 bases. Germline assignment: CDR1 LGHNA and CDR2 YSLEER. The CDR3 runs to 15 residues. V lost 4 bases and J lost 5; bases outside the gene matches: 5.

The chain carries TRBV28 and TRBJ2-1; TRBD2 agrees at 9 bases. The V and J ends lost 8 bases and 3 bases, in that order; junction bases with no gene match: 8. The length of the CDR3 is 15 residues. The V gene's germline CDR1 is MDHEN and CDR2 SYDVKM. The CDR3 sequence is CASGAGTSNYNEQFF. The DNA of the CDR3 is TGTGCCAGCGGAGCCGGGACTAGCAACTACAATGAGCAGTTCTTC.

The chain couples TRBV7-3 to TRBJ2-7; TRBD2 agrees at 7 bases. V gave up 4 bases and J gave up 2 bases; unmatched junction bases: 2. Germline CDR1 reads SGHTA; CDR2 reads FQGTGA. The CDR3 length is 13 residues. The CDR3 spells CASSSGLAYEQYF. In DNA form, the CDR3 reads TGTGCCAGCAGCTCCGGACTAGCCTACGAGCAGTACTTC.

This chain links TRBV7-9 with TRBJ1-3, with D possibly being TRBD1 (5 bases). Germline values: CDR1 SEHNR, CDR2 FQNEAQ (reference sequence). The CDR3 runs to 18 residues. V gave up 3 bases and J gave up 2 bases, with 20 bases separating them. This chain's CDR3 is CASSLGGMMGETGNTIYF. CDR3 DNA sequence: TGTGCCAGCAGCTTGGGGGGAATGATGGGGGAGACTGGAAACACCATATATTTT.

The V call is TRBV19, the J call TRBJ2-5, with a possible D match to TRBD1 (6 bases). This CDR3 has 12 amino acids. The germline CDR1 and CDR2 sequences are LNHDA and SQIVND (reference sequence). The ends were cut back, 10 bases at V and 3 bases at J, with 12 bases in the middle. The CDR3 DNA is TGTGCCACCTCAACAGGGAAAGAGACCCAGTACTTC. Residues: CATSTGKETQYF. The variable domain in full, with the rest retrieved from reference TRBV19 and TRBJ2-5, is DGGITQSPKYLFRKEGQNVTLSCEQNLNHDAMYWYRQDPGQGLRLIYYSQIVNDFQKGDIAEGYSVSREKKESFPLTVTSAQKNPTAFYLCATSTGKETQYFGPGTRLLVL.

This clone was counted only a few times. The chain combines TRBV5-1 with TRBJ2-3; D ambiguous. Trimming took 7 bases from V and 0 from J, leaving 15 bases between them. Germline CDR1 SGHRS, CDR2 YFSETQ. This CDR3 has 15 amino acids. The CDR3 spells CASARTASSTDTQYF. CDR3 DNA sequence: TGCGCCAGCGCTCGGACGGCCTCTAGCACAGATACGCAGTATTTT.

This clone has just one count. The CDR3 DNA is TGTGCCAGCAGCCCGAGCAGGTCAGATACGCAGTATTTT. It encodes CASSPSRSDTQYF. V and J are TRBV11-3 and TRBJ2-3; D unclear. This CDR3 is 13 amino acids long. V lost 5 bases, J lost 4 bases, and 10 bases lay in between. Looked up from germline, CDR1 is SGHNT and CDR2 is YENEEA.

V gene TRBV5-6 combines with J gene TRBJ2-7, with D perhaps matching TRBD1 or TRBD2 (5 bases each). V lost 1 base and J 7 bases, leaving 15 bases between the germline ends. CDR1 and CDR2 (germline): SGHDT, YYEEEE. The CDR3 length is 14 residues. As DNA, the CDR3 is TGTGCCAGCAGCTTGACCGGGGCCAGCAGGGAGCAGTACTTC. It codes for CASSLTGASREQYF. The entire variable domain, with the rest obtained from reference TRBV5-6 and TRBJ2-7, is as follows: DAGVTQSPTHLIKTRGQQVTLRCSPKSGHDTVSWYQQALGQGPQFIFQYYEEEERQRGNFPDRFSGHQFPNYSSELNVNALLLGDSALYLCASSLTGASREQYFGPGTRLTVT.

This clone was recorded once. This chain's CDR3 is CASSLLKGRNTEAFF. CDR3 DNA: TGTGCCAGCAGCTTATTGAAGGGGCGGAACACTGAAGCTTTCTTT. The rearrangement joins TRBV11-1 to TRBJ1-1; perhaps TRBD1 as D (5 bases). The germline V and J ends were trimmed by 2 bases and 1 base, with 11 bases remaining between them. This CDR3 comprises 15 residues. Germline V gives CDR1 SGHAT, CDR2 FQDESV (reference sequence).

V and J are TRBV19 and TRBJ2-3; D may be TRBD2 (6 bases). CDR3 length equals 14 residues. Deletions cut 2 bases from V and 5 bases from J, with 11 bases between. Germline CDR1 reads LNHDA; CDR2 reads SQIVND (reference sequence). DNA for the CDR3: TGTGCCAGTAGTATATGGCGGGGTGGAGATACGCAGTATTTT. The encoded protein is CASSIWRGGDTQYF.

The chain joins TRBV4-3 to TRBJ2-7; the D gene could be TRBD1 or TRBD2 (6 bases each). The V end lost 1 base, the J end lost 0 bases, and 16 bases lay between the germline ends. The CDR3 is 17 amino acids. Germline CDR1 and CDR2: LGHNA and YSLEER. For the CDR3, the DNA is TGCGCCAGCAGCCAAGTCGCGTCGGGGGACAACTCCTACGAGCAGTACTTC. This sequence encodes CASSQVASGDNSYEQYF.

This sequence joins TRBV11-3 and TRBJ2-7; D is uncertain. The length of the CDR3 is 14 residues. Deletions cut 1 base from V and 6 bases from J, with 13 bases between. Germline V gene sequence: CDR1 SGHNT, CDR2 YENEEA. CDR3 bases: TGTGCCAGCAGCTTAGGGACCGAACGGAGCGAGCAGTACTTC. Protein sequence: CASSLGTERSEQYF.

The V gene is TRBV2, the J gene TRBJ2-3; D may be TRBD1 (5 bases). V was clipped by 8 bases and J by 7 bases, with 16 bases between them. In germline, CDR1 is SNHLY, CDR2 FYNNEI. CDR3 length: 13 residues. CDR3 residues: CASLGPEGYTQYF. The CDR3 DNA is TGTGCCAGCTTGGGGCCGGAAGGTTATACGCAGTATTTT.

V and J are TRBV19 and TRBJ1-1, with 7 nucleotides matching TRBD1. V shed 6 bases, J shed 4 bases, and the junction held 8 bases outside the gene matches. The CDR3 is 14 residues long. The germline V gene has CDR1 LNHDA and CDR2 SQIVND (reference sequence). CDR3 sequence reads: CASSNYRGSTEAFF. Written as DNA, the CDR3 is TGTGCCAGTAGCAACTACAGGGGTAGCACTGAAGCTTTCTTT.

This clone was seen only once. V gene TRBV7-2 combines with J gene TRBJ1-2; weak D call: TRBD1 (5 bases). This CDR3 region has 12 residues. Germline-derived CDR1 and CDR2 are SGHTA and FQGNSA. V was cut by 3 bases and J by 9 bases, with 11 bases left in between. The CDR3: CASSLRQGSYTF. The CDR3 nucleotides are TGTGCCAGCAGCTTGAGGCAGGGAAGCTACACCTTC.

The chain is built from TRBV5-5 and TRBJ2-1; 7 bases fit TRBD2. The germline CDR1 and CDR2 sequences are SGHKS and YYEKEE (reference sequence). The CDR3 has 15 residues. V was clipped by 9 bases and J by 6 bases; unmatched bases: 15. The CDR3 nucleotides are TGTGCCACCCAACCCCCCGCGGGAGTTAGCAATGAGCAGTTCTTC. The encoded protein is CATQPPAGVSNEQFF.

The V gene is TRBV7-9, the J gene TRBJ2-2; D not certain. V was clipped by 2 bases and J by 3 bases, with 1 base between them. Germline-derived CDR1 and CDR2 are SEHNR and FQNEAQ (reference sequence). This CDR3 contains 12 residues. CDR3: CASSLHTGELFF. The CDR3 nucleotides read TGTGCCAGCAGCTTACACACCGGGGAGCTGTTTTTT.

The V and J genes are TRBV18 and TRBJ2-2, with D perhaps being TRBD1 or TRBD2 (5 bases each). In germline, CDR1 is KGHSH, CDR2 LQKENI. The germline V and J ends were trimmed by 1 base and 6 bases, with 6 bases remaining between them. CDR3 length: 13 residues. CDR3 coding DNA: TGTGCCAGCTCACCACGGGACGCCGGGGAGCTGTTTTTT. Amino acids: CASSPRDAGELFF.

On this clone: One junction end does not reproduce the germline sequence, and a read error may be involved. The chain is built from TRBV29-1 and TRBJ1-4; D not resolved. Per germline, CDR1 SQVTM and CDR2 ANQGSEA. The CDR3 runs 13 residues. The CDR3 sequence is CSIELGGMEKLFF. DNA of the CDR3: TGCAGCATTGAATTGGGAGGAATGGAAAAACTGTTTTTT. Complete variable domain (other parts from reference TRBV29-1 and TRBJ1-4): SAVISQKPSRDICQRGTSLTIQCQVDSQVTMMFWYRQQPGQSLTLIATANQGSEATYESGFVIDKFPISRPNLTFSTLTVSNMSPEDSSIYLCSIELGGMEKLFFGSGTQLSVL.

The chain employs TRBV21-1 and TRBJ2-1; TRBD1, as called in the table, went unchecked against the DNA. TRBV21-1 is tagged as a pseudogene. CDR3 length: 17 residues. CDR3 amino acids: CASSGPCVGLIYNEQFF. CDR3 in DNA: TGTGCCAGCAGCGGTCCTTGCGTTGGGCTAATTTACAATGAGCAGTTCTTC.

CDR3 nucleotides: TGTGCCAGCAATCCGGGACTAGCGAGCGACGAGCAGTTCTTC. Amino acid sequence: CASNPGLASDEQFF. The V call is TRBV2, the J call TRBJ2-1; TRBD2 matches at 10 bases. The CDR3 has 14 residues. The junction had 10 bases not matched to a gene; V was cut back by 7 bases and J by 10 bases. The germline V gene has CDR1 SNHLY and CDR2 FYNNEI.

This sequence joins TRBV7-9 and TRBJ2-3; D possibly corresponds to TRBD2 (5 bases). From germline, CDR1 is SEHNR and CDR2 FQNEAQ (reference sequence). V was pared by 3 bases and J by 5 bases, with 12 bases between. This CDR3 is 14 amino acids long. In DNA form, the CDR3 reads TGTGCCAGCAGCTTCGGGGATCAAAGAGATACGCAGTATTTT. This sequence encodes CASSFGDQRDTQYF.